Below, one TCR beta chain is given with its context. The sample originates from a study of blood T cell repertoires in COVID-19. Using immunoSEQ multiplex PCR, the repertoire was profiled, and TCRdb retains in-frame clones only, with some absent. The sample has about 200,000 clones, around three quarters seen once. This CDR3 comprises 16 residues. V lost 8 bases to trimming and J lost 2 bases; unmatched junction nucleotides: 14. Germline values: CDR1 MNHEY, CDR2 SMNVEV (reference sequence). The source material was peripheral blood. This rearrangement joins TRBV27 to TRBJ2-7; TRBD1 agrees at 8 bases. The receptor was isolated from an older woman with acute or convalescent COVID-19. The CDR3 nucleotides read TGTGCCAGCCGGACAGGGTGGGCGACAAAAACCTACGAGCAGTACTTC. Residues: CASRTGWATKTYEQYF.